One sample yielded the 10 T cell receptor beta chains listed below, sequenced in a study of T cell changes during pregnancy in multiple sclerosis. TCRdb's copy holds only in-frame clones and misses some; the assay was immunoSEQ multiplex PCR. The sample has 60,000 or so clones; roughly nine tenths are singletons. The specimen comprised peripheral blood, sampled in the first trimester of pregnancy. Source of these receptors: a female donor with multiple sclerosis, enrolled in a pregnancy study.

This clone was seen only a few times. The V call is TRBV20-1, the J call TRBJ1-1; D is undetermined. The CDR3 contains 11 residues. Germline CDR1 reads DFQATT; CDR2 reads SNEGSKA (reference sequence). V was clipped by 6 bases and J by 10 bases, with 15 bases between them. The CDR3 loop is CSAQVTPVAFF. The CDR3 DNA reads as TGCAGTGCCCAAGTTACTCCGGTAGCTTTCTTT.

CDR3 nucleotide sequence: TGTGCCAGCAGTTCTGCCCTGACAGGGGACGCGCAGCCCCAGCATTTT. Encoded protein: CASSSALTGDAQPQHF. This rearrangement joins TRBV6-5 to TRBJ1-5, with 8 bases lining up with TRBD1. The ends lost 4 bases at V and 7 bases at J; junction bases unmatched: 12. Germline V gene lookup returns CDR1 MNHEY and CDR2 SVGAGI. CDR3 length: 16 residues.

The chain links TRBV19 to TRBJ2-7, with 7 positions matching TRBD1. V was pared by 10 bases and J by 2 bases, with 5 bases of the junction left unmatched. The length of the CDR3 is 12 residues. Germline lookup yields CDR1 LNHDA and CDR2 SQIVND (reference sequence). The CDR3 nucleotides are TGTGCCACCTCGACAGGGCCCTACGAGCAGTACTTC. Its protein product is CATSTGPYEQYF.

CDR3 amino acids: CAISETQETQYF. Here the CDR3 DNA reads TGTGCCATCAGTGAGACTCAAGAGACCCAGTACTTC. V usage is TRBV10-3 and J usage is TRBJ2-5; D remains unclear. This CDR3 region has 12 residues. V dropped 2 bases and J dropped 2 bases, with 3 bases sitting between them. Germline V lookup: CDR1 ENHRY, CDR2 SYGVKD.

This chain uses TRBV7-2 with TRBJ2-1; 9 bases map to TRBD1. Trimming at V came to 6 bases and at J to 3 bases, leaving 6 bases not matched to a gene. From germline, CDR1 is SGHTA and CDR2 FQGNSA. There are 15 residues in the CDR3. The CDR3 nucleotides read TGTGCCAGCAGTCTACAGGGGGCTGACTACAATGAGCAGTTCTTC. Its translation: CASSLQGADYNEQFF.

The rearrangement links TRBV5-1 to TRBJ1-1, with D maybe TRBD1 (6 bases). Trimming took off 4 bases at V and 0 bases at J, with 13 bases between the two ends. There are 15 residues in the CDR3. Per the germline V gene, CDR1 is SGHRS and CDR2 is YFSETQ. DNA of the CDR3: TGCGCCAGCAGCCCCGGACAGACCATGAACACTGAAGCTTTCTTT. As protein: CASSPGQTMNTEAFF.

In nucleotides, the CDR3 is TGTGCCACCATCTACAGGGTAGGGGGTAGTAATCAGCCCCAGCATTTT. Its translation: CATIYRVGGSNQPQHF. This chain connects TRBV15 to TRBJ1-5; TRBD1 might be the D (6 bases). Trimming cost V 7 bases and J 4 bases, with 20 bases left between them. The CDR3 is 16 residues long. Germline CDR1 and CDR2: LNHNV and YYDKDF (reference sequence). The full variable domain, completed using reference TRBV15 and TRBJ1-5, is DAMVIQNPRYQVTQFGKPVTLSCSQTLNHNVMYWYQQKSSQAPKLLFHYYDKDFNNEADTPDNFQSRRPNTSFCFLDIRSPGLGDTAMYLCATIYRVGGSNQPQHFGDGTRLSIL.

The chain joins TRBV7-2 to TRBJ1-1; TRBD1 matches at 9 bases. CDR3 length equals 14 residues. V was clipped by 8 bases and J by 0 bases; unmatched bases: 4. Germline values: CDR1 SGHTA, CDR2 FQGNSA. The CDR3 reads CASLQGALNTEAFF. The CDR3, as DNA: TGTGCCAGCTTACAGGGGGCCTTGAACACTGAAGCTTTCTTT. The whole variable domain, remainder taken from reference TRBV7-2 and TRBJ1-1, is GAGVSQSPSNKVTEKGKDVELRCDPISGHTALYWYRQSLGQGLEFLIYFQGNSAPDKSGLPSDRFSAERTGGSVSTLTIQRTQQEDSAVYLCASLQGALNTEAFFGQGTRLTVV.

V and J are TRBV29-1 and TRBJ2-5; D not resolved. V lost 7 bases to trimming and J lost 1 base, with 4 bases between them. The germline V gene encodes CDR1 SQVTM and CDR2 ANQGSEA. The CDR3 contains 10 residues. The CDR3 protein is CSASQETQYF. Written as DNA, the CDR3 is TGCAGCGCGAGCCAAGAGACCCAGTACTTC.

The chain combines TRBV7-9 with TRBJ1-4, with D possibly TRBD1 on 6 matching bases. The germline gives CDR1 SEHNR, CDR2 FQNEAQ (reference sequence). V was trimmed by 5 bases and J by 8 bases, leaving 15 bases between them. The CDR3 is 14 residues long. This CDR3 is CASSLWTVREKLFF. Written as DNA, the CDR3 is TGTGCCAGCAGCCTTTGGACAGTCCGGGAAAAACTGTTTTTT.